These 3 T cell receptor beta chains share one sample of origin, sequenced in a study of cytomegalovirus exposure and HLA in healthy donors. The primer mix had 60 Vbeta and 13 Jbeta primers. Sequencing was performed with immunoSEQ multiplex PCR; in TCRdb, only in-frame clones are kept and a portion is missing. Among some 110,000 clones, 70% to 80% were seen once, and the ten largest hold approximately 1.3%. The sequenced sample was PBMCs. These receptor sequences come from a man in his forties in good health and CMV-seronegative.

The gene calls are TRBV4-2 and TRBJ2-7; TRBD2 aligns across 11 bases. The CDR3 loop spans 17 amino acids. Germline V gene lookup returns CDR1 LGHNA and CDR2 YNFKEQ. After removal of 0 bases from V and 2 bases from J, the junction contained 6 bases not matched to a gene. The CDR3, as DNA: TGTGCCAGCAGCCAAGAGGTAGTAGCGGGAGGGACCTACGAGCAGTACTTC. Protein sequence: CASSQEVVAGGTYEQYF.

V usage is TRBV19 and J usage is TRBJ1-4, with D possibly matching TRBD1 (6 bases). Trimming removed 6 bases at V and 0 bases at J, with 14 bases between. Germline CDR1 reads LNHDA; CDR2 reads SQIVND (reference sequence). This CDR3 spans 16 amino acids. The CDR3 reads CASSGQIITTNEKLFF. The CDR3 nucleotides are TGTGCCAGTAGCGGACAGATAATAACAACTAATGAAAAACTGTTTTTT.

This clone was counted a single time. V usage is TRBV30 and J usage is TRBJ2-1; D might be TRBD2 (6 bases). Germline assignment: CDR1 GTSNPN and CDR2 SVGIG (reference sequence). The CDR3 loop spans 12 amino acids. Trimming removed 5 bases from V and 4 bases from J, with 9 bases in between. CDR3 sequence reads: CAWGGGYNEQFF. CDR3 nucleotide sequence: TGTGCCTGGGGGGGAGGTTACAATGAGCAGTTCTTC.